Shown below are 4 T cell receptor beta chains from a single sample sequenced in a study of CD8+CD57+ T cells in acquired aplastic anemia. Genomic DNA was employed as the template in profiling TCR beta VDJ and CDR3. MiXCR, run by TCRdb on the reads, gives a single entry per CDR3 protein. The top ten clones hold 16% of a sample with about 190,000 distinct CDR3 sequences, approximately 50% of them seen once. The sequenced sample was sorted CD4+, CD8+, or CD8+CD57+ T cells (not recorded which) from PBMCs. Receptors originate from a human donor in good health, serving as a control.

In this sample, this clonotype turned up once. CDR3 nucleotide sequence: TGTGCCAGTAGAAGACAGGGGTTGGCTGGCTACACCTTC. Translating it yields CASRRQGLAGYTF. V gene TRBV19 combines with J gene TRBJ1-2; TRBD1 matches at 8 bases. The J segment lost 7 bases and the V segment lost 6 bases, leaving 7 bases of the junction unmatched. The CDR3 contains 13 residues. Germline CDR1 is LNHDA and CDR2 is SQIVND (reference sequence). Combining the CDR3 with reference TRBV19 and TRBJ1-2 gives the whole variable domain DGGITQSPKYLFRKEGQNVTLSCEQNLNHDAMYWYRQDPGQGLRLIYYSQIVNDFQKGDIAEGYSVSREKKESFPLTVTSAQKNPTAFYLCASRRQGLAGYTFGSGTRLTVV.

The chain uses TRBV14 and TRBJ1-4; 8 positions match TRBD1. J gave up 8 bases and V 4 bases, and 9 bases lay outside the gene matches. This CDR3 is 15 amino acids long. Germline V gene data show CDR1 as SGHDN and CDR2 as FVKESK. CDR3 region: CASSLYRGTSEKLFF. In DNA form, the CDR3 reads TGTGCCAGCAGCCTCTACAGGGGGACCTCCGAAAAACTGTTTTTT.

The chain recombines TRBV15 with TRBJ1-6; 9 nucleotides line up with TRBD1. The CDR3 spans 15 residues. Trimming took 6 bases from V and 6 from J; bases not matched to a gene: 6. The germline V gene encodes CDR1 LNHNV and CDR2 YYDKDF (reference sequence). The CDR3 is CATSPGQGGNSPLHF. In DNA, the CDR3 is TGTGCCACCAGTCCGGGACAGGGAGGTAATTCACCCCTCCACTTT.

The J gene is TRBJ1-6, the V gene TRBV7-9; D perhaps matches TRBD1 (5 bases). The V end was cut by 3 bases, the J end by 10 bases, with 16 bases between. This CDR3 region has 15 residues. CDR1 and CDR2 from the germline V gene are SEHNR and FQNEAQ (reference sequence). DNA of the CDR3: TGTGCCAGCAGCTTCCGTGAGGGGCAAGGCTCACCCCTCCACTTT. Translating gives CASSFREGQGSPLHF. The full variable domain, with the rest looked up from reference TRBV7-9 and TRBJ1-6, is DTGVSQNPRHKITKRGQNVTFRCDPISEHNRLYWYRQTLGQGPEFLTYFQNEAQLEKSRLLSDRFSAERPKGSFSTLEIQRTEQGDSAMYLCASSFREGQGSPLHFGNGTRLTVT.